This T cell receptor (beta chain) was captured by sequencing in a study of Tregs in tolerant kidney transplant recipients. Background on the study: Sorting of CD4+CD25+CD127- cells followed roughly 3-day belatacept mixed lymphocyte reactions, sometimes with roughly 5-day graft donor restimulation.

The CDR3 extends over 11 amino acids. Germline CDR1 is MNHEY and CDR2 is SVGAGI. Measured with immunoSEQ multiplex PCR; TCRdb has only the in-frame clones, and not every one. The table lists about 44,000 clones, about 95% of them singletons. A note on this clone: The antigen remains undetermined. An end of the junction differs from the germline gene, which may be a read error.

The chain combines TRBV6-5 with TRBJ1-1; no clear D. The material sequenced was Tregs from blood cultured with allogeneic cells. This clonotype originated in a human donor in good health. CDR3 DNA sequence: TGTGCCAGCAGTTACAACACTAAAGCTTTCTTT. It codes for CASSYNTKAFF.